This paragraph reports one T cell receptor (beta chain). The CDR3 has 14 amino acids. Trimming took off 0 bases at V and 5 bases at J, with 8 bases between the two ends. The germline V gene encodes CDR1 MRHNA and CDR2 SNTAGT. The authors distributed each subset's genomic DNA evenly over several immunoSEQ plates. Clones were sequenced by immunoSEQ multiplex PCR, and TCRdb holds only the in-frame ones, with some missing. The data contain 550,000 to 850,000 clones, approximately 79% of them singletons. This record comes from a study of shared clonotypes between healthy human individuals. The sample comprised memory CD4+ T cells sorted from blood. This sample's subset: CD45RA-negative fraction. V gene TRBV6-4 combines with J gene TRBJ2-1; tentatively, D is TRBD1 (5 bases). The TCR sequence derives from a woman aged 30 to 39 in good health. In DNA form, the CDR3 reads TGTGCCAGCAGTGACTCGTTCAGGGACAATGAGCAGTTCTTC. Translating gives CASSDSFRDNEQFF.